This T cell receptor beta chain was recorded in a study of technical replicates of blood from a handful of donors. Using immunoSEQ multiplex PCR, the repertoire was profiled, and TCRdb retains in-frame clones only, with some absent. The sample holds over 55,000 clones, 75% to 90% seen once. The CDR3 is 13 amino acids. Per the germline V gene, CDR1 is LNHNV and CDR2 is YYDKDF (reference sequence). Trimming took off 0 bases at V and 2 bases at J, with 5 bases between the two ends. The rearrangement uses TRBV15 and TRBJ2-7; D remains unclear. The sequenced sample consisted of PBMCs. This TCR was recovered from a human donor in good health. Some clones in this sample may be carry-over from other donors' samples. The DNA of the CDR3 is TGTGCCACCAGCAGAGATATTACCTACGAGCAGTACTTC. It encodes CATSRDITYEQYF.